A single sample is the source of the 20 T cell receptor beta chains below, sequenced in a study of blood T cell repertoires in COVID-19. TCRdb's table, derived via immunoSEQ multiplex PCR, lists solely in-frame clones and lacks some. The table lists 200,000 to 250,000 clones, around 89% of them singletons. Input material: PBMCs or T cells enriched from blood (not recorded which). These receptors all come from a man aged 50-60 years who had been exposed to COVID-19.

This clone was recorded once. CDR3 loop: CASVGIQGGTTEAFF. The CDR3 bases are TGTGCCAGCGTGGGGATACAGGGTGGGACCACTGAAGCTTTCTTT. The V call is TRBV5-4, the J call TRBJ1-1; possibly TRBD1 for D (6 bases). V dropped 7 bases and J dropped 4 bases, with 20 bases sitting between them. This CDR3 is built from 15 residues. Germline assignment: CDR1 SGHNT and CDR2 YYREEE (reference sequence).

The rearrangement links TRBV9 to TRBJ2-1, with TRBD2 as a possible D gene (6 bases). The length of the CDR3 is 13 residues. Germline CDR1 is SGDLS and CDR2 is YYNGEE. V was trimmed by 0 bases and J by 6 bases, leaving 7 bases between them. DNA of the CDR3: TGTGCCAGCAGCGTAGGGACTATCAATGAGCAGTTCTTC. The encoded protein is CASSVGTINEQFF. Together with reference TRBV9 and TRBJ2-1, the CDR3 gives the full variable domain: DSGVTQTPKHLITATGQRVTLRCSPRSGDLSVYWYQQSLDQGLQFLIQYYNGEERAKGNILERFSAQQFPDLHSELNLSSLELGDSALYFCASSVGTINEQFFGPGTRLTVL.

This clone has just one count. The chain combines TRBV18 with TRBJ1-3; 8 bases fit TRBD1. The CDR3 loop spans 17 amino acids. V shed 1 base, J shed 0 bases, and the junction held 5 bases outside the gene matches. From germline, CDR1 is KGHSH and CDR2 LQKENI. CDR3 protein: CASSPHGQGSSGNTIYF. DNA of the CDR3: TGTGCCAGCTCACCACACGGACAGGGAAGCTCTGGAAACACCATATATTTT.

The J gene is TRBJ2-1, the V gene TRBV24-1, with a possible D match to TRBD2 (5 bases). The CDR3 consists of 16 residues. CDR1 is KGHDR, CDR2 SFDVKD, per germline. The V and J ends lost 0 bases and 1 base respectively, with 9 bases between them. CDR3 region: CATSDLSSASYNEQFF. DNA of the CDR3: TGTGCCACCAGTGATTTGAGTAGCGCGTCCTACAATGAGCAGTTCTTC.

The count of this clone is one. This rearrangement joins TRBV3-1 (or the pseudogene TRBV3-2) to TRBJ2-7, with a tentative D call TRBD2 (6 bases). Deletions cut 0 bases from V and 6 bases from J, with 15 bases between. The CDR3 is 15 amino acids. CDR1 and CDR2 from the germline V gene are LGHDT and YNNKEL (reference sequence). CDR3 nucleotide sequence: TGTGCCAGCAGCCAAGATTTGGAGCGGGTAGCCGAGCAGTACGTC. Amino acid sequence: CASSQDLERVAEQYV.

The chain employs TRBV5-1 and TRBJ1-2, with a tentative D call TRBD1 (5 bases). The CDR3 contains 16 residues. V lost 0 bases and J lost 0, with 12 bases in between. In germline, CDR1 is SGHRS, CDR2 YFSETQ. The CDR3 coding sequence is TGCGCCAGCAGCTTGGCAATGGGGCCGACTAACTATGGCTACACCTTC. Translating it yields CASSLAMGPTNYGYTF.

Only one count was recorded for this clone. The chain links TRBV5-1 to TRBJ1-2; D is undetermined. Trimming cost V 0 bases and J 2 bases, with 11 bases left between them. Germline-derived CDR1 and CDR2 are SGHRS and YFSETQ. This CDR3 is 15 amino acids long. The CDR3 spells CASSLGGTSNYGYTF. In DNA, the CDR3 is TGCGCCAGCAGCTTGGGCGGTACTTCAAACTATGGCTACACCTTC.

CDR3 coding DNA: TGTGCCAGCAGCGCACAGCTGCTCACCACCGGGGAGCTGTTTTTT. This codes for CASSAQLLTTGELFF. The genes are TRBV9 and TRBJ2-2; D unclear. The ends were cut back, 3 bases at V and 4 bases at J, with 13 bases in the middle. This CDR3 contains 15 residues. CDR1 is SGDLS, CDR2 YYNGEE, per germline. Using reference TRBV9 and TRBJ2-2 for the parts outside the CDR3, the full variable domain is DSGVTQTPKHLITATGQRVTLRCSPRSGDLSVYWYQQSLDQGLQFLIQYYNGEERAKGNILERFSAQQFPDLHSELNLSSLELGDSALYFCASSAQLLTTGELFFGEGSRLTVL.

This clone was observed once. V is TRBV5-1 and J is TRBJ2-7; the D gene is possibly TRBD2 (6 bases). There are 16 residues in the CDR3. CDR1 SGHRS and CDR2 YFSETQ come from the germline V gene. Trimming shortened V by 0 bases and J by 4 bases, and 17 bases separated the two germline ends. CDR3 sequence reads: CASSLGGVALGYEQYV. DNA for the CDR3: TGCGCCAGCAGCTTGGGCGGGGTGGCTTTGGGTTACGAGCAGTACGTC.

This clone was counted once. The J gene is TRBJ1-5, the V gene TRBV27; 8 bases fit TRBD1. Trimming at V came to 5 bases and at J to 2 bases, leaving 5 bases not matched to a gene. Germline V gene sequence: CDR1 MNHEY, CDR2 SMNVEV (reference sequence). The length of the CDR3 is 15 residues. The CDR3 region has the DNA TGTGCCAGCAGTCGTCAGGGGGCTGGCAATCAGCCCCAGCATTTT. As protein: CASSRQGAGNQPQHF.

The chain employs TRBV7-9 and TRBJ1-4; possible D gene TRBD1, 5 bases. CDR3 size: 16 residues. V was shortened by 5 bases and J by 2 bases, with 15 bases between the two germline ends. Germline CDR1 is SEHNR and CDR2 is FQNEAQ (reference sequence). CDR3 nucleotide sequence: TGTGCCAGCAGCCCCTCCTCGGAGGGGACTAATGAAAAACTGTTTTTT. It yields the protein CASSPSSEGTNEKLFF.

This clone appeared a single time. The rearrangement joins TRBV7-8 to TRBJ2-2, with 7 positions matching TRBD1. The CDR3 spans 15 residues. In germline, CDR1 is SGHVS, CDR2 FQNEAQ. Trimming removed 6 bases from V and 1 base from J; junction bases left unmatched: 5. This CDR3 is CASSFNRGNTGELFF. The DNA for the CDR3 is TGTGCCAGCAGTTTCAACAGGGGGAACACCGGGGAGCTGTTTTTT.

This chain uses TRBV28 with TRBJ1-5; 7 nucleotides match TRBD1. The CDR3 sequence is 17 residues long. The V gene's germline CDR1 is MDHEN and CDR2 SYDVKM. The V and J ends lost 5 bases and 3 bases, in that order; junction bases with no gene match: 13. CDR3 coding DNA: TGTGCCAGCAGTGGACCGGGCACAAAGGGGGCCAATCAGCCCCAGCATTTT. This encodes CASSGPGTKGANQPQHF.

The chain recombines TRBV24-1 with TRBJ1-2, with D unclear. V lost 4 bases, J lost 2 bases, and 7 bases lay in between. The germline V gene encodes CDR1 KGHDR and CDR2 SFDVKD. This CDR3 is 13 amino acids long. The CDR3 loop reads CATSEHSNYGYTF. CDR3 sequence (DNA): TGTGCCACCAGTGAACACAGCAACTATGGCTACACCTTC.

This rearrangement joins TRBV19 to TRBJ2-2; D is ambiguous. In germline, CDR1 is LNHDA, CDR2 SQIVND (reference sequence). This CDR3 comprises 19 residues. Trimming cost V 5 bases and J 6 bases, with 28 bases left between them. CDR3 protein: CASSLAIANTGWIPGELFF. The CDR3 DNA reads TGTGCCAGTAGTTTGGCTATAGCAAACACCGGTTGGATCCCCGGGGAGCTGTTTTTT.

The V and J genes are TRBV28 and TRBJ2-5; 12 bases are shared with TRBD1. The CDR3 loop spans 14 amino acids. The junction had 6 bases not matched to a gene; V was cut back by 8 bases and J by 5 bases. Germline V gene data show CDR1 as MDHEN and CDR2 as SYDVKM. The CDR3 spells CASCGTGGWETQYF. In DNA, the CDR3 is TGTGCCAGCTGCGGGACAGGGGGCTGGGAGACCCAGTACTTC.

The gene calls are TRBV18 and TRBJ1-1; 12 bases line up with TRBD1. The germline V gene has CDR1 KGHSH and CDR2 LQKENI. Trimming cost V 1 base and J 3 bases; bases outside gene matches: 3. There are 16 residues in the CDR3. The CDR3 region is CASSPQGQGADTEAFF. As DNA, the CDR3 is TGTGCCAGCTCACCACAGGGACAGGGGGCGGACACTGAAGCTTTCTTT.

The rearrangement uses TRBV5-1 and TRBJ2-7, with 8 bases aligning to TRBD1. Per the germline V gene, CDR1 is SGHRS and CDR2 is YFSETQ. This CDR3 region has 15 residues. The V segment lost 5 bases and the J segment 3 bases; nucleotides outside the gene matches: 10. Here the CDR3 reads CASSQGGTGYYEQYF. As DNA, the CDR3 is TGCGCCAGCAGTCAAGGGGGGACAGGCTACTACGAGCAGTACTTC.

The CDR3 coding sequence is TGTGCCAGCAGCTTGTATAACTACGAGCAGTACGTC. As protein: CASSLYNYEQYV. V is TRBV5-6 and J is TRBJ2-7; no clear D. The length of the CDR3 is 12 residues. Trimming took 1 base from V and 3 from J, leaving 5 bases between them. Germline assignment: CDR1 SGHDT and CDR2 YYEEEE.

In its sample, this clone was seen once. This chain links TRBV19 with TRBJ2-2; D perhaps matches TRBD2 (6 bases). Germline CDR1 and CDR2: LNHDA and SQIVND (reference sequence). Between the trimmed V and J ends, which lost 7 bases and 3 bases, there was a span of 24 bases. The CDR3 runs to 18 residues. The CDR3 region is CASTGEWGTLPYTGELFF. The CDR3 DNA reads as TGTGCCAGTACCGGAGAATGGGGGACTCTCCCTTACACCGGGGAGCTGTTTTTT. Together with reference TRBV19 and TRBJ2-2, the CDR3 gives the full variable domain: DGGITQSPKYLFRKEGQNVTLSCEQNLNHDAMYWYRQDPGQGLRLIYYSQIVNDFQKGDIAEGYSVSREKKESFPLTVTSAQKNPTAFYLCASTGEWGTLPYTGELFFGEGSRLTVL.